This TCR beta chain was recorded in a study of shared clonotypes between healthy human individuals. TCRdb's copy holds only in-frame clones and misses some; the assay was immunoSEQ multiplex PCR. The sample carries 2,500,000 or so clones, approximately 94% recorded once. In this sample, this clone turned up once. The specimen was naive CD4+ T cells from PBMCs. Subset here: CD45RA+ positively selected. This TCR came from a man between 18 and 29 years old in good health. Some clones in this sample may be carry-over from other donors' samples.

The DNA for the CDR3 is TGTGCCAGCAGCCAAGGGCACAGGGTAATGCAGTTCTTC. This translates into CASSQGHRVMQFF. The chain joins TRBV14 to TRBJ2-1; the D gene is possibly TRBD1 (6 bases). V lost 1 base and J 12 bases, leaving 13 bases between the germline ends. This CDR3 comprises 13 residues. Germline CDR1 and CDR2: SGHDN and FVKESK. The entire variable domain, with the rest obtained from reference TRBV14 and TRBJ2-1, is as follows: EAGVTQFPSHSVIEKGQTVTLRCDPISGHDNLYWYRRVMGKEIKFLLHFVKESKQDESGMPNNRFLAERTGGTYSTLKVQPAELEDSGVYFCASSQGHRVMQFFGPGTRLTVL.